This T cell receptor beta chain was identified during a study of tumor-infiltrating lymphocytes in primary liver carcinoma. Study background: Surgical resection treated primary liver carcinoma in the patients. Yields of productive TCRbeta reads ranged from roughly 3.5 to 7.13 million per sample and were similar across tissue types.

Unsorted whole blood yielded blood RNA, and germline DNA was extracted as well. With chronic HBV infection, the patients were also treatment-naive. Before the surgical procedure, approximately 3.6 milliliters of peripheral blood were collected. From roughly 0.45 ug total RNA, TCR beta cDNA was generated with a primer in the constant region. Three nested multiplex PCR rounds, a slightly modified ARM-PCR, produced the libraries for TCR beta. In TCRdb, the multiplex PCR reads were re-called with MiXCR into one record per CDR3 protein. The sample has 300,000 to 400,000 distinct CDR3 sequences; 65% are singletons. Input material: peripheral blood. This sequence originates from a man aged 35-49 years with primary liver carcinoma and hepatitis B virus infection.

Here the CDR3 DNA reads TGTGCCAGCAGCCGCAGACGGTCGCAAGAGACCCAGTACTTC. Amino acids: CASSRRRSQETQYF. The chain is built from TRBV7-8 and TRBJ2-5; D is uncertain. Trimming removed 5 bases at V and 2 bases at J, with 12 bases between. Germline CDR1 is SGHVS and CDR2 is FQNEAQ. The CDR3 loop spans 14 amino acids. The full variable domain, its missing parts supplied by reference TRBV7-8 and TRBJ2-5, is GAGVSQSPRYKVAKRGQDVALRCDPISGHVSLFWYQQALGQGPEFLTYFQNEAQLDKSGLPSDRFFAERPEGSVSTLKIQRTQQEDSAVYLCASSRRRSQETQYFGPGTRLLVL.